These 9 T cell receptor beta chains were all obtained from the same sample, sequenced in a study of blood T cell repertoires in COVID-19. Some clones are missing from TCRdb's copy, which holds only in-frame ones; the method was immunoSEQ multiplex PCR. The sample records 35,000 to 50,000 clones, about four fifths being singletons. Source material: peripheral blood. All receptors derive from a human donor with acute or convalescent COVID-19. The donor label of this sample is uncertain.

This chain joins TRBV5-8 and TRBJ1-1; D unclear. The CDR3 runs to 12 residues. V gave up 0 bases and J gave up 2 bases, with 2 bases separating them. Germline loops: CDR1 SGHTS, CDR2 YDEGEE. The CDR3 nucleotides read TGTGCCAGCAGCTTGGTAAACACTGAAGCTTTCTTT. Protein product: CASSLVNTEAFF.

The chain has TRBV2 and TRBJ2-6, with D possibly matching TRBD2 (5 bases). Per the germline V gene, CDR1 is SNHLY and CDR2 is FYNNEI. CDR3 length: 16 residues. Between the trimmed V and J ends, which lost 3 bases and 0 bases, there was a span of 9 bases. The CDR3 DNA is TGTGCCAGCAGTGACGGGGTTAGCTCTGGGGCCAACGTCCTGACTTTC. Amino acid sequence: CASSDGVSSGANVLTF.

This clone is a singleton in its sample. The J gene is TRBJ2-2, the V gene TRBV19; D might be TRBD1 (6 bases). Germline V gene data show CDR1 as LNHDA and CDR2 as SQIVND (reference sequence). Trimming left V 5 bases short and J 2 bases short, with 12 bases between. CDR3 size: 15 residues. The CDR3, as DNA: TGTGCCAGTAGTTCGGGACACCGAAACACCGGGGAGCTGTTTTTT. It encodes CASSSGHRNTGELFF.

The chain uses TRBV3-1 (or the pseudogene TRBV3-2) and TRBJ1-2, with D hard to call. With 1 base removed from V and 5 bases from J, the gap between germline ends came to 14 bases. Germline lookup yields CDR1 LGHDT and CDR2 YNNKEL (reference sequence). The length of the CDR3 is 15 residues. The CDR3: CASSQGSQAVYGYTF. CDR3 sequence (DNA): TGTGCCAGCAGCCAAGGAAGTCAGGCCGTATATGGCTACACCTTC.

The rearrangement links TRBV30 to TRBJ2-1; TRBD1 matches at 12 bases. Germline-derived CDR1 and CDR2 are GTSNPN and SVGIG (reference sequence). The V segment lost 3 bases and the J segment 5 bases; nucleotides outside the gene matches: 2. This CDR3 has 14 residues. CDR3 protein: CAWRGTGGNNEQFF. CDR3 nucleotide sequence: TGTGCCTGGAGGGGGACAGGGGGCAACAATGAGCAGTTCTTC.

The J gene is TRBJ2-7, the V gene TRBV5-5; D is possibly TRBD2 (6 bases). Trimming removed 4 bases from V and 7 bases from J, with 12 bases in between. This CDR3 region has 12 residues. Germline CDR1 reads SGHKS; CDR2 reads YYEKEE (reference sequence). In DNA, the CDR3 is TGTGCCAGCAGCGAGACTAGTGAGGAGCAGTACTTC. Translated: CASSETSEEQYF.

This rearrangement joins TRBV6-5 to TRBJ2-1; D is unresolved. There are 11 residues in the CDR3. V lost 5 bases and J 9 bases, leaving 8 bases between the germline ends. CDR1 and CDR2 (germline): MNHEY, SVGAGI. CDR3 DNA sequence: TGTGCCAGCAGTCTCTTCCCTGAGCAGTTCTTC. Translation gives CASSLFPEQFF.

The rearrangement joins TRBV28 to TRBJ2-5, with 11 bases aligning to TRBD2. The V gene's germline CDR1 is MDHEN and CDR2 SYDVKM. This CDR3 has 15 amino acids. J gave up 4 bases and V 6 bases, and 7 bases lay outside the gene matches. In DNA, the CDR3 is TGTGCCAGCAGCTCTAGCGGGGGGACGGGAGAGACCCAGTACTTC. Encoded protein: CASSSSGGTGETQYF.

The chain couples TRBV29-1 to TRBJ1-4; D might be TRBD1 (5 bases). The CDR3 sequence is 13 residues long. Trimming took 7 bases from V and 0 from J, leaving 9 bases between them. Germline CDR1 reads SQVTM; CDR2 reads ANQGSEA. The CDR3 loop is CSATGTTNEKLFF. The CDR3 bases are TGCAGCGCAACAGGTACAACTAATGAAAAACTGTTTTTT.